Following are 8 T cell receptor beta chains from one sample sequenced in a study of Graves' ophthalmopathy and Graves' hyperthyroidism. Transcripts of RNA were the source for amplifying TCR beta CDR3 regions. RT-PCR with HTBI primers came first, then second-round multiplex PCR. MiXCR, run by TCRdb on the multiplex PCR reads, gives a single entry per CDR3 protein. Of a few hundred thousand distinct CDR3 sequences in the sample, 39% were seen once. Source material: peripheral blood or thyroid tissue (not recorded which). Receptor source: an adult man with Graves' hyperthyroidism.

The chain uses TRBV11-2 and TRBJ2-7; 8 bases align to TRBD2. CDR1 and CDR2 from the germline V gene are SGHAT and FQNNGV. V trimming: 8 bases; J trimming: 7 bases; junction bases outside the gene matches: 10. This CDR3 has 13 residues. In DNA, the CDR3 is TGTGCCAGCGGGGGGACTAGAACCGGGGAGCAGTACTTC. Amino acid sequence: CASGGTRTGEQYF.

The chain is built from TRBV2 and TRBJ1-1; D possibly corresponds to TRBD1 (5 bases). Per the germline V gene, CDR1 is SNHLY and CDR2 is FYNNEI. This CDR3 is 17 amino acids long. Trimming took 4 bases from V and 5 from J, leaving 23 bases between them. Written as DNA, the CDR3 is TGTGCCAGCAGTGCTAGGGGAGATAGGGGCGCGGGGACTGAAGCTTTCTTT. It translates to CASSARGDRGAGTEAFF.

The sample holds many counts of this clonotype. The chain employs TRBV7-2 and TRBJ2-7; 11 bases line up with TRBD2. Trimming cost V 6 bases and J 2 bases; bases outside gene matches: 6. This CDR3 spans 15 amino acids. Germline V gives CDR1 SGHTA, CDR2 FQGNSA. The CDR3 DNA sequence: TGTGCCAGCAGTTTGACTAGCGGGAACGCCTACGAGCAGTACTTC. It translates to CASSLTSGNAYEQYF.

The chain has TRBV24-1 and TRBJ2-7, with D hard to call. TRBJ2-1 explains the end of the DNA better; the J call may be wrong. The germline V gene has CDR1 KGHDR and CDR2 SFDVKD. The CDR3 is 12 amino acids. CDR3 protein: CATSEGSNEQFF. CDR3 bases: TGTGCCACCAGTGAGGGGTCCAATGAGCAGTTCTTC.

The table lists this clonotype with a count of one. At one of its ends the junction is not consistent with the germline gene, which may arise from a read error. The gene calls are TRBV7-8 and TRBJ1-4; D is possibly TRBD1 (6 bases). This CDR3 has 15 amino acids. Germline assignment: CDR1 SGHVS and CDR2 FQNEAQ. In nucleotides, the CDR3 is TGTGCCAGCAGCGGCTACAGGGCCCCCGGTGAAGAACTGTTTTTT. Translated: CASSGYRAPGEELFF.

The V call is TRBV5-1, the J call TRBJ2-7; the match to TRBD2 covers 12 bases. The J call could be wrong; TRBJ2-1 is a better fit for the DNA end. This CDR3 region has 15 residues. Germline V gene sequence: CDR1 SGHRS, CDR2 YFSETQ. The CDR3 protein is CASSLASGRGNEQFF. CDR3 coding DNA: TGCGCCAGCAGCTTGGCTAGCGGGAGGGGCAATGAGCAGTTCTTC.

The chain links TRBV5-1 to TRBJ2-3; possibly TRBD1 for D (5 bases). The CDR3 contains 13 residues. V was trimmed by 4 bases and J by 11 bases, leaving 17 bases between them. The germline gives CDR1 SGHRS, CDR2 YFSETQ. The CDR3 nucleotides are TGCGCCAGCAGCCCGACAGAGTCCCTGGAGCAGTATTTT. Amino acids: CASSPTESLEQYF.

This chain joins TRBV20-1 and TRBJ1-1; TRBD1 agrees at 12 bases. Germline CDR1 reads DFQATT; CDR2 reads SNEGSKA (reference sequence). The CDR3 contains 16 residues. V gave up 0 bases and J gave up 5 bases; unmatched junction bases: 7. This CDR3 reads CSARDPGQGALTEAFF. The CDR3 DNA reads TGCAGTGCTAGAGATCCGGGACAGGGGGCGCTTACTGAAGCTTTCTTT.